This record concerns one TCR beta chain sequence. Using immunoSEQ multiplex PCR, the repertoire was profiled, and TCRdb retains in-frame clones only, with some absent. Of about 350,000 clones listed, around nine tenths are singletons. This sample was taken from a study of Ad26.COV2.S vaccination and SARS-CoV-2 variants. The CDR3 loop spans 15 amino acids. Per the germline V gene, CDR1 is SGHRS and CDR2 is YFSETQ. The V segment lost 1 base and the J segment 5 bases; nucleotides outside the gene matches: 6. Noted treatment: roughly 18 received Ad26.COV2.S at low or high dose, single or two shots; several received placebo; per-sample allocation not given. Sampling happened 63 days after the first vaccine or placebo injection.

The specimen comprised peripheral blood, sampled in a trial of Ad26.COV2.S vaccine versus placebo. The clonotype originates from a person aged 18 to 65 who received the Ad26.COV2.S COVID-19 vaccine or a placebo. The V call is TRBV5-1, the J call TRBJ2-5; 9 nucleotides agree with TRBD1. The CDR3 bases are TGCGCCAGCAGCTTGTTAGGGACAGGGCGGGAGACCCAGTACTTC. Translated: CASSLLGTGRETQYF.